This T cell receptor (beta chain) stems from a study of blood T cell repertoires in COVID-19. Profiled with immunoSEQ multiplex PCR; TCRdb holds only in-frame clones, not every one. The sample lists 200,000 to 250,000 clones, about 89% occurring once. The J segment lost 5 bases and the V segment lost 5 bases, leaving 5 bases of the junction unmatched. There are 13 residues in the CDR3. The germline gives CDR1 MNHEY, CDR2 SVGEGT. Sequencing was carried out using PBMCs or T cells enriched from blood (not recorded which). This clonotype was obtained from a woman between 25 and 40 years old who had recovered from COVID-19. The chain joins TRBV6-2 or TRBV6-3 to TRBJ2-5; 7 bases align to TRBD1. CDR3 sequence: CASSRQGSETQYF. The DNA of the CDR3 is TGTGCCAGCAGTAGACAGGGAAGTGAGACCCAGTACTTC.